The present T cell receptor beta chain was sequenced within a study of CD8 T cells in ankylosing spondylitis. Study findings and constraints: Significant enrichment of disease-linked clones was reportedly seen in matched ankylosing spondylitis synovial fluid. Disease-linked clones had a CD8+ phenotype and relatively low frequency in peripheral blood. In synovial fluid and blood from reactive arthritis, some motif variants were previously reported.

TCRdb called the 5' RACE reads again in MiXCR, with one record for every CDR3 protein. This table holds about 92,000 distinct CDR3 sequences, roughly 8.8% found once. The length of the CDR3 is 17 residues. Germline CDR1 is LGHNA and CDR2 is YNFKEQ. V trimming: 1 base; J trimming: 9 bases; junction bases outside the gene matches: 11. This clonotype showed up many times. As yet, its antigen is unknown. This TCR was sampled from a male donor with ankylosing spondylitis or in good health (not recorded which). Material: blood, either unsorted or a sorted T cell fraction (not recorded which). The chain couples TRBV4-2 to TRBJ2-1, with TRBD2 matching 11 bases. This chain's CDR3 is CASSQAHIAGGQGEQFF. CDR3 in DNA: TGTGCCAGCAGCCAAGCACATATAGCGGGGGGGCAGGGTGAGCAGTTCTTC.